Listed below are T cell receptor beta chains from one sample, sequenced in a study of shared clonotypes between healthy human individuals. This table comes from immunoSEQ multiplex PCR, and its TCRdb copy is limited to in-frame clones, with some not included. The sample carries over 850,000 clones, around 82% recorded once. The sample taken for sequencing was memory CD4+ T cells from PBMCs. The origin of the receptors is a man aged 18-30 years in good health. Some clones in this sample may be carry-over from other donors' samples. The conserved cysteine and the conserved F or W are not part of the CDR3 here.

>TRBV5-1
ASSVGQDTEAF
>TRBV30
AWTASGGRADTQY
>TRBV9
ASSASLGSYNEQF
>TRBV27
ASSRDSGSIEQF
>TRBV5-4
ASSLASGGNQETQY
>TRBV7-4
ASSDTRNIRAAQY
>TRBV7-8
ASSFVRLSNEQF
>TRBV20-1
SAPGGNTIY
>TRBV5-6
ASSLGGLAGGLPNEQF
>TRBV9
ASSHRGTTRNNEQF
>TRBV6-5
ASSYDGTSTDTQY